These 3 T cell receptor beta chains were sequenced from one sample in a study of blood T cells in healthy people across ages. A second PCR of 7 to 11 cycles used a sample-barcoded 5' primer and a J-beta primer mix. MiXCR, applied by TCRdb to the 5' RACE reads, yields one record per CDR3 protein. The sample gives about 290,000 distinct CDR3 sequences, about 25% of which show up once; approximately 29% is in the top ten. Source material: blood. Receptors were obtained from a woman between 65 and 79 years old in good health.

This clonotype was observed a handful of times. The rearrangement joins TRBV20-1 to TRBJ1-1, with a tentative D call TRBD1 (5 bases). The CDR3 length is 18 residues. V was cut by 0 bases and J by 2 bases, with 22 bases left in between. Germline V gene lookup returns CDR1 DFQATT and CDR2 SNEGSKA (reference sequence). Here the CDR3 reads CSARDQGPGRGKNTEAFF. CDR3 in DNA: TGCAGTGCTAGAGATCAGGGACCGGGCCGGGGGAAAAACACTGAAGCTTTCTTT.

The table lists this clonotype with a few counts. This chain joins TRBV20-1 and TRBJ2-7; 9 nucleotides align to TRBD1. Trimming removed 3 bases from V and 5 bases from J; junction bases left unmatched: 5. Germline V lookup: CDR1 DFQATT, CDR2 SNEGSKA (reference sequence). The CDR3 runs to 13 residues. CDR3 bases: TGCAGTGCTAGCGGGGACAGGGATCACGAGCAGTACTTC. This sequence encodes CSASGDRDHEQYF.

About this clonotype itself: An end of the junction does not agree with germline; a read error may underlie this. This sequence joins TRBV4-1 and TRBJ2-1; D assignment may be TRBD1 or TRBD2 (5 bases each). The CDR3 consists of 16 residues. Germline V CDR1 and CDR2: MGHRA, YSYEKL. DNA of the CDR3: TGCGCCAGCGGCCAAGAAGGGAGAGGGGCCTACAATGAGCAGTTCTTC. Amino acid sequence: CASGQEGRGAYNEQFF.